The 16 T cell receptor beta chains below were found in one sample sequenced in a study of read filtering for tumor transcriptome and immune sequencing (dated by TCRdb to 2018 to 2020). For sequencing, an Illumina HiSeq 4000 was employed. The Immunoverse kit was used to build TCR libraries from roughly 370 ng RNA, with molecular barcoded adaptors covering alpha/delta and beta/gamma chains. TCRdb reprocessed the public reads (quality trimming at Q25 with fastp, clone calling with MiXCR) and kept in-frame beta chains. Entries are consolidated by CDR3 protein sequence, retaining the most common genes and DNA. The sample records about 24,000 distinct CDR3 sequences, around a fifth of which are singletons. About 51% of the sample comes from the top ten. The specimen sequenced was a population of CD138-negative cells sorted from bone marrow. This specimen's cell subset or site label, interpreted: bone marrow mononuclear cells depleted of CD138+ plasma/myeloma cells by negative magnetic selection. These TCRs come from a donor aged 40 or over with multiple myeloma.

In the case of this clonotype: This could be a read error, since a much larger clone is one nucleotide away. The CDR3 reads CASTRDRGGDTKYF. CDR3 sequence (DNA): TGTGCCAGCACCAGAGACAGGGGGGGGGATACGAAGTATTTT. The rearrangement uses TRBV7-2 and TRBJ1-4; TRBD1 aligns across 9 bases. The CDR3 covers 14 residues. CDR1 and CDR2 (germline): SGHTA, FQGNSA.

The chain is built from TRBV19 and TRBJ1-1; D unclear. Germline V lookup: CDR1 LNHDA, CDR2 SQIVND (reference sequence). The V end lost 9 bases, the J end lost 0 bases, and 11 bases lay between the germline ends. The CDR3 has 13 residues. In DNA, the CDR3 is TGTGCCAGCACAAGAACACTGAACACTGAAGCTTTCTTT. This codes for CASTRTLNTEAFF. The full variable domain, rest sourced from reference TRBV19 and TRBJ1-1, is DGGITQSPKYLFRKEGQNVTLSCEQNLNHDAMYWYRQDPGQGLRLIYYSQIVNDFQKGDIAEGYSVSREKKESFPLTVTSAQKNPTAFYLCASTRTLNTEAFFGQGTRLTVV.

This clonotype was found many times. This rearrangement joins TRBV10-3 to TRBJ2-7, with TRBD1 matching over 9 bases. Trimming removed 3 bases from V and 4 bases from J; junction bases left unmatched: 7. The CDR3 runs to 15 residues. Germline CDR1 is ENHRY and CDR2 is SYGVKD. The CDR3: CAISEMDRGGYEQYF. In DNA, the CDR3 is TGTGCCATCAGTGAAATGGACAGGGGAGGATACGAGCAGTACTTC.

This chain uses TRBV20-1 with TRBJ1-2; the D is unclear. The CDR3 contains 13 residues. Per germline, CDR1 DFQATT and CDR2 SNEGSKA (reference sequence). V shed 6 bases and J shed 3 bases, with 14 bases lying between them. This CDR3 reads CSAPPLSYYGYTF. CDR3 in DNA: TGCAGTGCCCCCCCGCTCAGCTACTATGGCTACACCTTC.

This chain connects TRBV28 to TRBJ2-2; 9 nucleotides align to TRBD1. This CDR3 is 16 amino acids long. V lost 5 bases, J lost 5 bases, and 9 bases stayed unmatched. The V gene's germline CDR1 is MDHEN and CDR2 SYDVKM. DNA for the CDR3: TGTGCCAGCAGTCTATACGGGACAGGGCGTACCGGGGAGCTGTTTTTT. It encodes CASSLYGTGRTGELFF.

The chain uses TRBV11-3 and TRBJ2-5, with TRBD2 matching over 7 bases. Germline V gene lookup returns CDR1 SGHNT and CDR2 YENEEA. Germline trimming cut 5 bases from V and 5 bases from J; bases unmatched to any gene: 11. CDR3 length: 15 residues. The CDR3 nucleotides read TGTGCCAGCAGCCTAGGCGGGAGTAGTTCGGAGACCCAGTACTTC. Translation: CASSLGGSSSETQYF.

This clonotype was picked up many times. This rearrangement joins TRBV5-1 to TRBJ1-1; D perhaps matches TRBD1 (6 bases). V gave up 4 bases and J gave up 5 bases, with 21 bases separating them. This CDR3 has 16 residues. Germline CDR1 and CDR2: SGHRS and YFSETQ. The CDR3 here is CASSLSAGAGRTEAFF. CDR3 nucleotide sequence: TGCGCCAGCAGCCTGTCCGCAGGGGCGGGAAGGACTGAAGCTTTCTTT.

Remarks on this clonotype: This sequence may be a read error, since a much larger clone differs from it by one base. The V call is TRBV20-1, the J call TRBJ2-7; D gene uncertain. V lost 1 base, J lost 3 bases, and 13 bases lay in between. This CDR3 comprises 14 residues. From germline, CDR1 is DFQATT and CDR2 SNEGSKA (reference sequence). This CDR3 is CSARGVSVIYEQYF. CDR3 coding DNA: TGCAGTGCTAGAGGGGTGTCGGTCATCTACGAGCAGTACTTC.

A note on this clonotype: A far larger clone is one nucleotide away, so this likely arose from a read error. V gene TRBV19 combines with J gene TRBJ2-1; no clear D gene. The V gene's germline CDR1 is LNHDA and CDR2 SQIVND (reference sequence). Trimming shortened V by 9 bases and J by 6 bases, and 24 bases separated the two germline ends. This CDR3 region has 16 residues. The CDR3 sequence is CASSSRTSTVSNEQFF. As DNA, the CDR3 is TGTGCCAGCAGCTCACGGACCAGCACGGTCTCCAATGAGCAGTTCTTC.

This clonotype was detected ten times or more. This chain links TRBV20-1 with TRBJ1-2; D call uncertain. The germline V gene has CDR1 DFQATT and CDR2 SNEGSKA (reference sequence). This CDR3 spans 16 amino acids. V was pared by 5 bases and J by 7 bases, with 26 bases between. The CDR3 DNA is TGCAGTGCTCCTTCACCGCTCCGGGCCTCTAGATTTGGCTACACCTTC. Protein sequence: CSAPSPLRASRFGYTF.

Ten or more counts support this clonotype. The V and J genes are TRBV6-1 and TRBJ2-2; D call uncertain. The CDR3 covers 13 residues. In germline, CDR1 is MNHNS, CDR2 SASEGT. The V and J ends lost 4 bases and 8 bases respectively, with 11 bases between them. The CDR3 sequence is CASSVKGRGELFF. The CDR3 nucleotides are TGTGCCAGCAGTGTAAAGGGTAGAGGGGAGCTGTTTTTT.

This clonotype was picked up a small number of times. V gene TRBV5-1 combines with J gene TRBJ2-5, with 7 positions matching TRBD1. Germline V gene data show CDR1 as SGHRS and CDR2 as YFSETQ. The V gene end was trimmed by 4 bases and the J gene end by 1 base; junction bases not matched to a gene: 7. CDR3 length: 15 residues. The CDR3 DNA sequence: TGCGCCAGCAGCGCCATGGGACAGTCCCAAGAGACCCAGTACTTC. Translating gives CASSAMGQSQETQYF.

In this sample, this clonotype turned up many times. The chain joins TRBV7-9 to TRBJ2-1; 9 bases map to TRBD1. Germline trimming cut 1 base from V and 0 bases from J; bases unmatched to any gene: 4. CDR1 is SEHNR and CDR2 is FQNEAQ in the germline V gene (reference sequence). This CDR3 is built from 17 residues. CDR3 protein: CASSLGTGVNSYNEQFF. In nucleotides, the CDR3 is TGTGCCAGCAGCTTAGGGACAGGGGTAAACTCCTACAATGAGCAGTTCTTC.

The chain couples TRBV20-1 to TRBJ1-5; perhaps TRBD1 as D (5 bases). The germline V and J ends were trimmed by 1 base and 5 bases, with 9 bases remaining between them. CDR1 is DFQATT and CDR2 is SNEGSKA in the germline V gene (reference sequence). The CDR3 contains 13 residues. CDR3 loop: CSARVGLDQPQHF. DNA for the CDR3: TGCAGTGCTAGAGTGGGGCTCGATCAGCCCCAGCATTTT.

This clonotype was seen at least ten times. The chain carries TRBV14 and TRBJ1-2; D gene unclear. Germline V lookup: CDR1 SGHDN, CDR2 FVKESK. V lost 1 base and J 8 bases, leaving 14 bases between the germline ends. The CDR3 has 14 amino acids. The CDR3 region has the DNA TGTGCCAGCAGCCAAGTGGGCACAACGACGGGCTACACCTTC. This codes for CASSQVGTTTGYTF. Supplemented by reference TRBV14 and TRBJ1-2, the full variable domain reads EAGVTQFPSHSVIEKGQTVTLRCDPISGHDNLYWYRRVMGKEIKFLLHFVKESKQDESGMPNNRFLAERTGGTYSTLKVQPAELEDSGVYFCASSQVGTTTGYTFGSGTRLTVV.

In this sample, this clonotype turned up many times. The chain links TRBV4-2 to TRBJ1-2; 8 bases are a match to TRBD1. CDR1 and CDR2 (germline): LGHNA, YNFKEQ. This CDR3 is built from 16 residues. Trimming removed 0 bases from V and 6 bases from J; junction bases left unmatched: 9. Written as DNA, the CDR3 is TGTGCCAGCAGCCAAGAACCCGGACAGGGAGAGGATGGCTACACCTTC. This sequence encodes CASSQEPGQGEDGYTF.